This entry lists 24 T cell receptor beta chains sequenced from one sample in a study of blood T cell repertoires in COVID-19 (dated by TCRdb to 2019 to 2021). To prepare the library, the immunoSEQ multiplex PCR assay was applied. Here the immuneACCESS table is served through TCRdb, limited to in-frame sequences with V and J called. Missing clones are a known gap in these copies; in checked studies unresolved V genes cover under half, and the rest lacks a known reason. The sample table lists fewer than 200,000 clones, 80% to 90% of them with a count of one. The ten largest account for 8% to 9% of the sample. Sequenced material: peripheral blood. The receptors here all came from a woman in her fifties or sixties with COVID-19, enrolled during active disease.

J is TRBJ1-1 and V is TRBV10-1; D not certain. The CDR3 runs to 13 residues. Deletions cut 5 bases from V and 4 bases from J, with 11 bases between. From germline, CDR1 is WNHNN and CDR2 SYGVQD (reference sequence). This CDR3 reads CASSLSSSTEAFF. CDR3 nucleotides: TGCGCCAGCAGTCTATCTTCGAGCACTGAAGCTTTCTTT.

The chain has TRBV18 and TRBJ1-2; maybe TRBD1 (5 bases). The CDR3 is 13 amino acids. Trimming cost V 0 bases and J 8 bases, with 10 bases left between them. Germline V CDR1 and CDR2: KGHSH, LQKENI. CDR3 sequence: CASSPPAGNGYTF. CDR3 nucleotides: TGTGCCAGCTCACCACCGGCAGGGAACGGCTACACCTTC.

This chain joins TRBV29-1 and TRBJ2-7; a possible D gene is TRBD2 (5 bases). Between the trimmed V and J ends, which lost 7 bases and 1 base, there was a span of 11 bases. Looked up from germline, CDR1 is SQVTM and CDR2 is ANQGSEA. The length of the CDR3 is 12 residues. The CDR3 region has the DNA TGCAGCGCCGAGGGTGTATCCTACGAGCAGTACTTC. Its protein product is CSAEGVSYEQYF.

The chain has TRBV14 and TRBJ1-2; D remains ambiguous. This CDR3 spans 15 amino acids. V lost 4 bases, J lost 6 bases, and 18 bases lay in between. Germline V gene sequence: CDR1 SGHDN, CDR2 FVKESK. In DNA form, the CDR3 reads TGTGCCAGCAGCCCCCGGCGCGGCCCCGGGGATGGCTACACCTTC. It encodes CASSPRRGPGDGYTF.

This clone has only one observation. The V gene is TRBV6-2 or TRBV6-3, the J gene TRBJ2-3, with TRBD2 as a possible D gene (5 bases). V lost 0 bases, J lost 2 bases, and 15 bases lay in between. CDR3 length: 17 amino acids. Looked up from germline, CDR1 is MNHEY and CDR2 is SVGEGT. The CDR3 loop is CASSYSALSGATDTQYF. CDR3 coding DNA: TGTGCCAGCAGTTACTCGGCCCTAAGCGGCGCCACAGATACGCAGTATTTT.

The chain uses TRBV19 and TRBJ1-5, with 7 bases that match TRBD1. V dropped 5 bases and J dropped 6; count of bases not matched to a gene: 7. Germline V lookup: CDR1 LNHDA, CDR2 SQIVND (reference sequence). The CDR3 is 14 residues long. CDR3 sequence reads: CASSSPDRVQPQHF. The CDR3 region has the DNA TGTGCCAGTAGTTCCCCAGACAGGGTTCAGCCCCAGCATTTT.

DNA for the CDR3: TGTGCCAGCAACCCGGCGGGCCTCGAGCAGTACTTC. Translated: CASNPAGLEQYF. V is TRBV6-6 and J is TRBJ2-7, with D perhaps matching TRBD2 (5 bases). The germline V gene encodes CDR1 MNHNY and CDR2 SVGAGI (reference sequence). V lost 7 bases and J 6 bases, leaving 13 bases between the germline ends. CDR3 length: 12 amino acids.

The gene calls are TRBV6-5 and TRBJ2-3, with D tentatively TRBD2 (7 bases). Germline assignment: CDR1 MNHEY and CDR2 SVGAGI. V was clipped by 7 bases and J by 2 bases, with 13 bases between them. This CDR3 is 14 amino acids long. The CDR3 spells CASTRGGLTDTQYF. For the CDR3, the DNA is TGTGCCAGCACAAGGGGGGGCCTCACAGATACGCAGTATTTT.

The CDR3: CASSQEQNRGSYNSPLHF. The CDR3 DNA is TGCGCCAGCAGCCAAGAGCAGAACAGGGGATCCTATAATTCACCCCTCCACTTT. The chain employs TRBV4-1 and TRBJ1-6, with 7 bases identical to TRBD1. CDR1 is MGHRA, CDR2 YSYEKL, per germline. The CDR3 loop spans 18 amino acids. V shed 0 bases, J shed 1 base, and the junction held 6 bases outside the gene matches.

The chain joins TRBV5-1 to TRBJ2-7; weak D call: TRBD1 (6 bases). V was cut by 4 bases and J by 2 bases, with 16 bases left in between. Per germline, CDR1 SGHRS and CDR2 YFSETQ. This CDR3 is 15 amino acids long. The CDR3 here is CASSVGDIGPYEQYF. Written as DNA, the CDR3 is TGCGCCAGCAGCGTCGGGGACATCGGCCCCTACGAGCAGTACTTC. Full variable domain (rest looked up from reference TRBV5-1 and TRBJ2-7): KAGVTQTPRYLIKTRGQQVTLSCSPISGHRSVSWYQQTPGQGLQFLFEYFSETQRNKGNFPGRFSGRQFSNSRSEMNVSTLELGDSALYLCASSVGDIGPYEQYFGPGTRLTVT.

The gene calls are TRBV25-1 and TRBJ2-5, with 9 bases fitting TRBD1. Germline V gene lookup returns CDR1 MGHDK and CDR2 SYGVNS. V shed 4 bases, J shed 3 bases, and the junction held 0 bases outside the gene matches. The CDR3 contains 13 residues. The CDR3 region is CASSGDREETQYF. The CDR3 DNA reads as TGTGCCAGCAGTGGGGACAGGGAAGAGACCCAGTACTTC.

The chain carries TRBV7-9 and TRBJ2-2; TRBD1 might be the D (6 bases). Trimming cost V 5 bases and J 7 bases, with 11 bases left between them. The CDR3 totals 13 residues. Germline assignment: CDR1 SEHNR and CDR2 FQNEAQ (reference sequence). CDR3 sequence reads: CASSRRDNGELFF. CDR3 DNA sequence: TGTGCCAGCAGCCGCCGGGACAACGGGGAGCTGTTTTTT.

This sequence joins TRBV27 and TRBJ1-6; tentatively, D is TRBD1 (5 bases). The CDR3 runs to 17 residues. Germline V lookup: CDR1 MNHEY, CDR2 SMNVEV (reference sequence). Trimming shortened V by 5 bases and J by 0 bases, and 14 bases separated the two germline ends. The CDR3 protein is CASSAQGFSSYNSPLHF. CDR3 nucleotides: TGTGCCAGCAGTGCGCAGGGCTTTAGCTCCTATAATTCACCCCTCCACTTT.

The chain couples TRBV7-2 to TRBJ2-1, with a tentative D call TRBD2 (5 bases). V shed 5 bases and J shed 4 bases, with 15 bases lying between them. The CDR3 consists of 15 residues. The V gene's germline CDR1 is SGHTA and CDR2 FQGNSA. The CDR3 reads CASSPYSGGYNEQFF. CDR3 DNA: TGTGCCAGCAGCCCCTACAGCGGAGGTTACAATGAGCAGTTCTTC.

Written as DNA, the CDR3 is TGTGCCAGCAGCTCTGGGACAGGGGCCGTCCAAGAGACCCAGTACTTC. Translation gives CASSSGTGAVQETQYF. The V call is TRBV7-9, the J call TRBJ2-5, with 10 bases that match TRBD1. V gave up 4 bases and J gave up 1 base; unmatched junction bases: 6. Germline-derived CDR1 and CDR2 are SEHNR and FQNEAQ (reference sequence). CDR3 length: 16 residues.

The chain recombines TRBV25-1 with TRBJ1-1, with 7 positions matching TRBD1. The CDR3 runs to 14 residues. Trimming took 3 bases from V and 4 from J; bases not matched to a gene: 5. The germline V gene encodes CDR1 MGHDK and CDR2 SYGVNS. CDR3 sequence (DNA): TGTGCCAGCAGTGACCACAGGGGAAGCACTGAAGCTTTCTTT. This sequence encodes CASSDHRGSTEAFF.

The V and J genes are TRBV6-5 and TRBJ1-2; 7 nucleotides match TRBD1. This CDR3 contains 15 residues. The germline CDR1 and CDR2 sequences are MNHEY and SVGAGI. After removal of 5 bases from V and 2 bases from J, the junction contained 8 bases not matched to a gene. CDR3 protein: CASSPSPGQNYGYTF. The CDR3 region has the DNA TGTGCCAGCAGTCCCAGCCCGGGACAGAACTATGGCTACACCTTC.

The chain uses TRBV24-1 and TRBJ1-5; TRBD1 might be the D (5 bases). The CDR3 runs to 16 residues. Germline-derived CDR1 and CDR2 are KGHDR and SFDVKD. Deletions cut 4 bases from V and 0 bases from J, with 12 bases between. The CDR3 sequence: CATSEHRDCSNQPQHF. DNA of the CDR3: TGTGCCACCAGTGAGCACCGGGACTGTAGCAATCAGCCCCAGCATTTT.

V usage is TRBV5-6 and J usage is TRBJ2-5, with D perhaps TRBD2 (5 bases). There are 14 residues in the CDR3. Germline loops: CDR1 SGHDT, CDR2 YYEEEE. The V gene lost 3 bases and the J gene lost 4 bases, with 13 bases spanning the gap. This CDR3 reads CASSYPVGVETQYF. CDR3 sequence (DNA): TGTGCCAGCAGCTACCCAGTGGGAGTAGAGACCCAGTACTTC.

J is TRBJ2-3 and V is TRBV9, with D perhaps matching TRBD1 (8 bases). V shed 0 bases and J shed 4 bases, with 15 bases lying between them. CDR1 SGDLS and CDR2 YYNGEE come from the germline V gene. The CDR3 is 16 residues long. The CDR3 region has the DNA TGTGCCAGCAGCGTAGACTACAGGGGGGGTGCAGATACGCAGTATTTT. It yields the protein CASSVDYRGGADTQYF. Full variable domain (outside the CDR3, taken from reference TRBV9 and TRBJ2-3): DSGVTQTPKHLITATGQRVTLRCSPRSGDLSVYWYQQSLDQGLQFLIQYYNGEERAKGNILERFSAQQFPDLHSELNLSSLELGDSALYFCASSVDYRGGADTQYFGPGTRLTVL.

V gene TRBV9 combines with J gene TRBJ1-4; 8 bases are shared with TRBD1. The CDR3 extends over 14 amino acids. V was clipped by 3 bases and J by 4 bases; unmatched bases: 2. Germline V gene sequence: CDR1 SGDLS, CDR2 YYNGEE. The CDR3 reads CASSATGVNEKLFF. The CDR3 coding sequence is TGTGCCAGCAGCGCGACAGGGGTTAATGAAAAACTGTTTTTT. The full variable domain, its missing parts supplied by reference TRBV9 and TRBJ1-4, is DSGVTQTPKHLITATGQRVTLRCSPRSGDLSVYWYQQSLDQGLQFLIQYYNGEERAKGNILERFSAQQFPDLHSELNLSSLELGDSALYFCASSATGVNEKLFFGSGTQLSVL.

V gene TRBV19 combines with J gene TRBJ2-1, with 13 positions matching TRBD2. Germline CDR1 is LNHDA and CDR2 is SQIVND (reference sequence). The CDR3 has 17 residues. The V segment lost 1 base and the J segment 6 bases; nucleotides outside the gene matches: 6. The CDR3 nucleotides are TGTGCCAGTAGTATAGGGCCGGGACTAGCGGGATCCAATGAGCAGTTCTTC. This sequence encodes CASSIGPGLAGSNEQFF.

The rearrangement links TRBV11-2 to TRBJ1-3; maybe TRBD1 (5 bases). Germline V gene sequence: CDR1 SGHAT, CDR2 FQNNGV. This CDR3 spans 16 amino acids. Trimming stripped 4 bases from V and 0 bases from J, with 13 bases between. The CDR3 DNA sequence: TGTGCCAGCAGCTCGACACAGGTCTTCTCTGGAAACACCATATATTTT. Translating it yields CASSSTQVFSGNTIYF.

This sequence joins TRBV10-3 and TRBJ1-1, with D hard to call. Trimming took 2 bases from V and 4 from J, leaving 5 bases between them. This CDR3 comprises 12 residues. Germline CDR1 and CDR2: ENHRY and SYGVKD. The CDR3 region has the DNA TGTGCCATCAGTGAGCAGGTCACTGAAGCTTTCTTT. Translating gives CAISEQVTEAFF.